Below, 31 T cell receptor beta chains from the same sample are listed, as sequenced in a study of technical replicates of blood from a handful of donors. Here immunoSEQ multiplex PCR was the method, and the copy in TCRdb shows in-frame clones only, minus some. The table lists approximately 59,000 clones, 86% of them singletons. Sequencing was carried out using PBMCs. The receptor source for this set is a human donor in good health. Some clones in this sample may be carry-over from other donors' samples.

This chain joins TRBV7-3 and TRBJ2-7; no clear D. The CDR3 length is 13 residues. The ends were cut back, 3 bases at V and 5 bases at J, with 11 bases in the middle. Germline V gene data show CDR1 as SGHTA and CDR2 as FQGTGA. The CDR3 loop is CASSLALGDEQYF. DNA of the CDR3: TGTGCCAGCAGCTTGGCCCTAGGAGACGAGCAGTACTTC.

This rearrangement joins TRBV19 to TRBJ1-1; no clear D gene. The germline gives CDR1 LNHDA, CDR2 SQIVND (reference sequence). The V gene lost 5 bases and the J gene lost 5 bases, with 12 bases spanning the gap. The length of the CDR3 is 13 residues. Here the CDR3 DNA reads TGTGCCAGTAGTGTCAGGATCTCTACTGAAGCTTTCTTT. Translated, it gives CASSVRISTEAFF.

The rearrangement joins TRBV7-7 to TRBJ2-7; 10 bases are a match to TRBD2. The CDR3 is 14 amino acids. Losses at the gene ends were 1 base for V and 6 bases for J; bases not matched to a gene: 3. Germline lookup yields CDR1 SSHAT and CDR2 FNYEAQ (reference sequence). CDR3 protein: CASSLGASGGEQYF. The CDR3 DNA follows: TGTGCCAGCAGCTTAGGTGCTAGCGGGGGCGAGCAGTACTTC.

The J gene is TRBJ1-2, the V gene TRBV25-1; 7 positions match TRBD1. CDR1 and CDR2 (germline): MGHDK, SYGVNS. The CDR3 is 16 residues long. V dropped 1 base and J dropped 3; count of bases not matched to a gene: 8. The CDR3 nucleotides are TGTGCCAGCAGTGAATCCGGACAGGCGTACGACTATGGCTACACCTTC. Encoded protein: CASSESGQAYDYGYTF.

The rearrangement joins TRBV7-9 to TRBJ1-2; D is unclear. The CDR3 consists of 13 residues. Germline CDR1 reads SEHNR; CDR2 reads FQNEAQ (reference sequence). Trimming shortened V by 7 bases and J by 6 bases, and 15 bases separated the two germline ends. The CDR3 protein is CASIQESLDGYTF. The CDR3 nucleotides read TGTGCCAGCATCCAAGAGAGTCTGGATGGCTACACCTTC.

This clone was seen once. Here the CDR3 reads CASSQEFTSGGPAETQYF. CDR3 sequence (DNA): TGTGCCAGCAGCCAAGAGTTTACTAGCGGGGGGCCAGCGGAGACCCAGTACTTC. The genes are TRBV14 and TRBJ2-5; 12 positions match TRBD2. Trimming removed 0 bases from V and 5 bases from J; junction bases left unmatched: 10. Germline V gene data show CDR1 as SGHDN and CDR2 as FVKESK. The length of the CDR3 is 18 residues.

This chain uses TRBV4-3 with TRBJ2-2; a weak D match, TRBD2 (5 bases). Germline-derived CDR1 and CDR2 are LGHNA and YSLEER. V was shortened by 1 base and J by 3 bases, with 6 bases between the two germline ends. This CDR3 spans 14 amino acids. CDR3 region: CASSQVGDTGELFF. The DNA for the CDR3 is TGCGCCAGCAGCCAAGTCGGGGACACCGGGGAGCTGTTTTTT.

This chain joins TRBV4-3 and TRBJ2-1; 9 bases map to TRBD2. V trimming: 0 bases; J trimming: 6 bases; junction bases outside the gene matches: 6. The CDR3 totals 16 residues. Germline CDR1 LGHNA, CDR2 YSLEER. The CDR3, as DNA: TGCGCCAGCAGCCAAGAAGGCCTAGCGGGACGCAATGAGCAGTTCTTC. Its protein is CASSQEGLAGRNEQFF.

The chain couples TRBV5-1 to TRBJ2-7; D is ambiguous. CDR1 and CDR2 (germline): SGHRS, YFSETQ. CDR3 length: 13 amino acids. V was trimmed by 4 bases and J by 3 bases, leaving 11 bases between them. The CDR3 region has the DNA TGCGCCAGCAGCGCGACTTTCAACTACGAGCAGTACTTC. Protein product: CASSATFNYEQYF. The variable domain in full, completed from reference TRBV5-1 and TRBJ2-7, reads KAGVTQTPRYLIKTRGQQVTLSCSPISGHRSVSWYQQTPGQGLQFLFEYFSETQRNKGNFPGRFSGRQFSNSRSEMNVSTLELGDSALYLCASSATFNYEQYFGPGTRLTVT.

The chain employs TRBV18 and TRBJ2-5, with 9 nucleotides matching TRBD2. The CDR3 is made up of 16 amino acids. Germline V lookup: CDR1 KGHSH, CDR2 LQKENI. V was pared by 3 bases and J by 2 bases, with 7 bases of the junction left unmatched. The DNA of the CDR3 is TGTGCCAGCTCACCTAACCTAGCGGGGACACAAGAGACCCAGTACTTC. It codes for CASSPNLAGTQETQYF. The full variable domain, in which reference TRBV18 and TRBJ2-5 provide the parts outside the CDR3, is NAGVMQNPRHLVRRRGQEARLRCSPMKGHSHVYWYRQLPEEGLKFMVYLQKENIIDESGMPKERFSAEFPKEGPSILRIQQVVRGDSAAYFCASSPNLAGTQETQYFGPGTRLLVL.

This clone was seen a single time. The rearrangement joins TRBV19 to TRBJ1-6, with 9 bases fitting TRBD1. With V trimmed by 6 bases and J by 7 bases, 13 bases remained unmatched. CDR3 length: 17 amino acids. Germline V gene sequence: CDR1 LNHDA, CDR2 SQIVND (reference sequence). The CDR3 protein is CASSPSPAGTGNSPLHF. In nucleotides, the CDR3 is TGTGCCAGTAGCCCGTCCCCCGCCGGGACAGGGAATTCACCCCTCCACTTT.

The chain combines TRBV6-6 with TRBJ1-2; 9 bases map to TRBD1. Germline CDR1 is MNHNY and CDR2 is SVGAGI (reference sequence). With 5 bases clipped from V and 8 bases from J, the junction kept 6 bases outside the gene matches. The CDR3 is 13 amino acids. The CDR3 DNA reads TGTGCCAGCAGTCCAAGGACAGGGGACGGCTACACCTTC. Translated, it gives CASSPRTGDGYTF.

V usage is TRBV27 and J usage is TRBJ2-2; 11 bases line up with TRBD2. CDR1 is MNHEY, CDR2 SMNVEV, per germline (reference sequence). CDR3 length equals 17 residues. V trimming: 6 bases; J trimming: 0 bases; junction bases outside the gene matches: 6. The CDR3: CASSHLAGGPNTGELFF. The CDR3 region has the DNA TGTGCCAGCAGCCACCTAGCGGGAGGCCCGAACACCGGGGAGCTGTTTTTT.

The chain is built from TRBV2 and TRBJ1-6; 9 bases are a match to TRBD1. The CDR3 has 15 residues. V was pared by 7 bases and J by 11 bases, with 12 bases of the junction left unmatched. Looked up from germline, CDR1 is SNHLY and CDR2 is FYNNEI. The DNA of the CDR3 is TGTGCCAGCACCCAAAGGAGGGACAGGGACACACCCCTCCACTTT. This gives the protein CASTQRRDRDTPLHF.

The CDR3 region is CASSSQGAWLDTQYF. CDR3 coding DNA: TGTGCCAGCAGCTCCCAGGGGGCCTGGTTAGATACGCAGTATTTT. The chain couples TRBV5-6 to TRBJ2-3; 8 nucleotides agree with TRBD1. The length of the CDR3 is 15 residues. Germline CDR1 reads SGHDT; CDR2 reads YYEEEE. V dropped 3 bases and J dropped 5; count of bases not matched to a gene: 8.

This chain uses TRBV4-3 with TRBJ1-2; D unresolved. CDR3 length equals 14 residues. CDR1 is LGHNA, CDR2 YSLEER, per germline. The V and J ends lost 0 bases and 4 bases respectively, with 9 bases between them. CDR3 DNA: TGCGCCAGCAGCCAAGAGGAGGGCCCCTATGGCTACACCTTC. Protein: CASSQEEGPYGYTF.

The chain recombines TRBV5-1 with TRBJ1-6; the D gene is possibly TRBD1 (5 bases). The CDR3 runs 15 residues. Trimming stripped 4 bases from V and 3 bases from J, with 11 bases between. From germline, CDR1 is SGHRS and CDR2 YFSETQ. CDR3 nucleotides: TGCGCCAGCAGCCCGGGACTCAACTATAATTCACCCCTCCACTTT. Translated, it gives CASSPGLNYNSPLHF.

The gene calls are TRBV19 and TRBJ1-5; D not resolved. V was cut by 2 bases and J by 2 bases, with 10 bases left in between. The CDR3 spans 15 residues. CDR1 is LNHDA, CDR2 SQIVND, per germline (reference sequence). CDR3 DNA sequence: TGTGCCAGTAGTATACCGGGATATCGCAATCAGCCCCAGCATTTT. Its protein product is CASSIPGYRNQPQHF.

The gene calls are TRBV7-3 and TRBJ2-5; TRBD1 matches 9 bases. This CDR3 is 17 amino acids long. The J segment lost 3 bases and the V segment lost 0 bases, leaving 8 bases of the junction unmatched. Germline assignment: CDR1 SGHTA and CDR2 FQGTGA. CDR3 bases: TGTGCCAGCAGCTTAACGGGGGGACAGGGAAAAGAAGAGACCCAGTACTTC. It codes for CASSLTGGQGKEETQYF.

The chain couples TRBV19 to TRBJ1-5; the D is unclear. The CDR3 spans 14 residues. Trimming removed 5 bases from V and 0 bases from J, with 8 bases in between. The germline gives CDR1 LNHDA, CDR2 SQIVND (reference sequence). The CDR3 region has the DNA TGTGCCAGTAGTGCAGCGTATAGCAATCAGCCCCAGCATTTT. It translates to CASSAAYSNQPQHF.

This clone has more than one count but fewer than ten. The rearrangement joins TRBV7-3 to TRBJ2-1, with a weak D call TRBD2 (6 bases). This CDR3 spans 14 amino acids. V dropped 1 base and J dropped 2 bases, with 6 bases sitting between them. Germline values: CDR1 SGHTA, CDR2 FQGTGA. The CDR3 loop is CASSLSGAYNEQFF. The DNA of the CDR3 is TGTGCCAGCAGCTTAAGCGGGGCCTACAATGAGCAGTTCTTC.

V is TRBV5-1 and J is TRBJ2-5, with D possibly TRBD1 on 5 matching bases. Germline CDR1 is SGHRS and CDR2 is YFSETQ. Trimming pared 0 bases from V and 0 bases from J, leaving 9 bases between. The CDR3 totals 15 residues. The CDR3 protein is CASSLGDRDQETQYF. In DNA form, the CDR3 reads TGCGCCAGCAGCTTGGGAGACAGAGACCAAGAGACCCAGTACTTC.

This sequence joins TRBV7-6 and TRBJ2-5, with 7 bases fitting TRBD1. Unmatched junction bases numbered 17, after V lost 5 bases and J lost 5 bases. The CDR3 runs 17 residues. CDR1 is SGHVS, CDR2 FNYEAQ, per germline. CDR3 protein: CASSRRKDPGGTETQYF. In DNA, the CDR3 is TGTGCCAGCAGCCGACGGAAGGATCCAGGGGGAACGGAGACCCAGTACTTC.

The CDR3 loop is CASSQGGTTGIGEQYF. The CDR3 nucleotides are TGCGCCAGCAGCCAGGGCGGGACTACGGGAATCGGCGAGCAGTACTTC. V gene TRBV4-3 combines with J gene TRBJ2-7, with TRBD2 matching 7 bases. The V gene's germline CDR1 is LGHNA and CDR2 YSLEER. Losses at the gene ends were 3 bases for V and 6 bases for J; bases not matched to a gene: 14. CDR3 size: 16 residues.

The V and J genes are TRBV20-1 and TRBJ1-1; a possible D gene is TRBD1 (6 bases). Trimming took off 6 bases at V and 5 bases at J, with 10 bases between the two ends. This CDR3 has 11 residues. CDR1 is DFQATT, CDR2 SNEGSKA, per germline (reference sequence). CDR3 DNA sequence: TGCAGTGCCGAGAGGGGGACTGAAGCTTTCTTT. Amino acid sequence: CSAERGTEAFF.

DNA for the CDR3: TGTGCCAGCAGTTACGCTACTACCACCGGGGAGCTGTTTTTT. Translated, it gives CASSYATTTGELFF. The chain has TRBV6-6 and TRBJ2-2, with D unclear. The CDR3 spans 14 residues. Trimming removed 2 bases from V and 4 bases from J, with 8 bases in between. CDR1 MNHNY and CDR2 SVGAGI come from the germline V gene (reference sequence).

The chain combines TRBV7-3 with TRBJ2-7, with TRBD2 as a possible D gene (6 bases). V lost 5 bases and J 1 base, leaving 9 bases between the germline ends. The CDR3 spans 13 residues. From germline, CDR1 is SGHTA and CDR2 FQGTGA. CDR3 region: CASSPGLSYEQYF. In DNA form, the CDR3 reads TGTGCCAGCAGCCCGGGACTTTCCTACGAGCAGTACTTC.

The genes are TRBV19 and TRBJ2-7; perhaps TRBD2 as D (6 bases). V lost 5 bases, J lost 3 bases, and 17 bases lay in between. The germline V gene has CDR1 LNHDA and CDR2 SQIVND (reference sequence). The CDR3 has 15 residues. The CDR3 sequence: CASSAPGASFYEQYF. In DNA form, the CDR3 reads TGTGCCAGTAGTGCTCCGGGAGCGTCTTTCTACGAGCAGTACTTC.

The rearrangement uses TRBV2 and TRBJ1-6, with 7 bases that match TRBD1. The V and J ends lost 6 bases and 3 bases, in that order; junction bases with no gene match: 2. This CDR3 has 14 amino acids. The germline V gene has CDR1 SNHLY and CDR2 FYNNEI. The CDR3 loop is CASRGDSYNSPLHF. DNA of the CDR3: TGTGCCAGCAGAGGGGACAGCTATAATTCACCCCTCCACTTT. Together with reference TRBV2 and TRBJ1-6, the CDR3 gives the full variable domain: EPEVTQTPSHQVTQMGQEVILRCVPISNHLYFYWYRQILGQKVEFLVSFYNNEISEKSEIFDDQFSVERPDGSNFTLKIRSTKLEDSAMYFCASRGDSYNSPLHFGNGTRLTVT.

This clone appeared a single time. The V and J genes are TRBV11-1 and TRBJ1-2; 9 bases match TRBD1. The V segment lost 8 bases and the J segment 4 bases; nucleotides outside the gene matches: 2. Germline V gene data show CDR1 as SGHAT and CDR2 as FQDESV (reference sequence). The CDR3 totals 12 residues. The CDR3 sequence: CASAGQGYGYTF. The CDR3 DNA reads TGTGCCAGCGCGGGACAGGGCTATGGCTACACCTTC. The whole variable domain, filled in from reference TRBV11-1 and TRBJ1-2, reads EAEVAQSPRYKITEKSQAVAFWCDPISGHATLYWYRQILGQGPELLVQFQDESVVDDSQLPKDRFSAERLKGVDSTLKIQPAELGDSAMYLCASAGQGYGYTFGSGTRLTVV.

The chain employs TRBV27 and TRBJ2-2; D is undetermined. From germline, CDR1 is MNHEY and CDR2 SMNVEV (reference sequence). V was clipped by 6 bases and J by 6 bases, with 14 bases between them. The CDR3 extends over 14 amino acids. In nucleotides, the CDR3 is TGTGCCAGCAGCTCTCCGCACAGCCCCGGGGAGCTGTTTTTT. Its protein product is CASSSPHSPGELFF.